The 15 T cell receptor beta chains given below trace back to one sample, sequenced in a study of CD8+ T cells in alopecia areata. The treatment here: oral pan-JAK inhibitor, 5-10 mg twice daily. RNA was isolated and reverse transcribed to cDNA, the sequencing template. Here immunoSEQ multiplex PCR was the method, and the copy in TCRdb shows in-frame clones only, minus some. The sample has 200,000 or so clones; roughly 64% are singletons. Material: CD4+ T cells sorted from blood, obtained at week 24, from a patient treated with tofacitinib. These receptors were collected from a human donor with alopecia areata.

This clone was detected only a few times. The CDR3 region is CASSFGTGLDTQYF. The CDR3 DNA is TGTGCCAGCAGCTTCGGGACAGGCTTAGATACGCAGTATTTT. The chain combines TRBV7-9 with TRBJ2-3; 8 positions match TRBD1. Germline V gene data show CDR1 as SEHNR and CDR2 as FQNEAQ (reference sequence). This CDR3 contains 14 residues. V dropped 3 bases and J dropped 5; count of bases not matched to a gene: 4.

The V call is TRBV4-2, the J call TRBJ2-5; D might be TRBD2 (5 bases). CDR3 length: 13 residues. Germline V gene sequence: CDR1 LGHNA, CDR2 YNFKEQ. V shed 4 bases and J shed 2 bases, with 8 bases lying between them. CDR3 amino acids: CASSLREQETQYF. CDR3 coding DNA: TGTGCCAGCAGCCTCCGGGAACAAGAGACCCAGTACTTC.

The chain is built from TRBV29-1 and TRBJ2-5, with D possibly TRBD2 on 7 matching bases. V shed 4 bases and J shed 2 bases, with 17 bases lying between them. This CDR3 contains 15 residues. CDR1 and CDR2 from the germline V gene are SQVTM and ANQGSEA. CDR3 in amino acids: CSVAGGRGAQETQYF. The CDR3 coding sequence is TGCAGCGTTGCTGGAGGTCGGGGGGCACAAGAGACCCAGTACTTC.

This clone has a single count. V is TRBV2 and J is TRBJ2-5; maybe TRBD2 (6 bases). Germline V CDR1 and CDR2: SNHLY, FYNNEI. V dropped 10 bases and J dropped 4 bases, with 16 bases sitting between them. This CDR3 contains 13 residues. The CDR3 coding sequence is TGTGCCATCCCCGGACGGGGAGGAGAGACCCAGTACTTC. Residues: CAIPGRGGETQYF.

The chain has TRBV5-6 and TRBJ1-4; weak D call: TRBD1 (5 bases). CDR3 length equals 14 residues. The germline gives CDR1 SGHDT, CDR2 YYEEEE. V was pared by 0 bases and J by 8 bases, with 11 bases between. This CDR3 reads CASSLAQGGEKLFF. CDR3 DNA sequence: TGTGCCAGCAGCTTGGCCCAGGGAGGGGAAAAACTGTTTTTT.

V gene TRBV4-3 combines with J gene TRBJ2-2; 10 nucleotides agree with TRBD1. The germline V gene encodes CDR1 LGHNA and CDR2 YSLEER. Unmatched junction bases numbered 11, after V lost 4 bases and J lost 9 bases. The CDR3 sequence is 16 residues long. The CDR3 region has the DNA TGCGCCAGCAGCCGCACGACCGGGACAGGGGACCGGGAGCTGTTTTTT. Its translation: CASSRTTGTGDRELFF.

This clone was counted between two and nine times. The CDR3 nucleotides read TGTGCCAGCAGCGGCGTACAGGGCCACGAGCAGTACTTC. It yields the protein CASSGVQGHEQYF. The gene calls are TRBV6-5 and TRBJ2-7, with TRBD1 as a possible D gene (6 bases). V was trimmed by 6 bases and J by 5 bases, leaving 14 bases between them. CDR3 length: 13 amino acids. Germline values: CDR1 MNHEY, CDR2 SVGAGI.

This clone has just a few counts. This sequence joins TRBV10-3 and TRBJ1-5, with D hard to call. Germline CDR1 and CDR2: ENHRY and SYGVKD. V gave up 4 bases and J gave up 1 base, with 8 bases separating them. This CDR3 region has 14 residues. In DNA form, the CDR3 reads TGTGCCATCAGTGCGTTGGAAAGCAATCAGCCCCAGCATTTT. It yields the protein CAISALESNQPQHF.

There are a few counts of this clone. The chain uses TRBV9 and TRBJ2-3; unclear D gene. Germline V gene data show CDR1 as SGDLS and CDR2 as YYNGEE. The CDR3 length is 11 residues. The V end lost 0 bases, the J end lost 14 bases, and 10 bases lay between the germline ends. The CDR3 nucleotides are TGTGCCAGCAGCGTAGAAGGGTTGACGTATTTT. Its translation: CASSVEGLTYF. The full variable domain, its missing parts supplied by reference TRBV9 and TRBJ2-3, is DSGVTQTPKHLITATGQRVTLRCSPRSGDLSVYWYQQSLDQGLQFLIQYYNGEERAKGNILERFSAQQFPDLHSELNLSSLELGDSALYFCASSVEGLTYFGPGTRLTVL.

This clone was found a few times. The chain uses TRBV4-1 and TRBJ2-7; D is ambiguous. The CDR3 runs to 15 residues. Germline CDR1 reads MGHRA; CDR2 reads YSYEKL. The V end lost 4 bases, the J end lost 0 bases, and 13 bases lay between the germline ends. For the CDR3, the DNA is TGCGCCAGCAGCCCGGGTGGGTATAACTCCTACGAGCAGTACTTC. It specifies CASSPGGYNSYEQYF.

This clone showed up just a few times. CDR3 loop: CASSVGQGTSYEQYF. CDR3 DNA: TGTGCCAGCAGCGTAGGACAGGGAACTTCCTACGAGCAGTACTTC. The chain couples TRBV9 to TRBJ2-7, with 7 positions matching TRBD1. The V segment lost 0 bases and the J segment 1 base; nucleotides outside the gene matches: 4. CDR1 and CDR2 (germline): SGDLS, YYNGEE. The CDR3 runs to 15 residues.

The rearrangement joins TRBV2 to TRBJ2-2; the match to TRBD2 covers 10 bases. Germline CDR1 SNHLY, CDR2 FYNNEI. Losses at the gene ends were 7 bases for V and 6 bases for J; bases not matched to a gene: 5. The CDR3 covers 14 residues. The CDR3 nucleotides read TGTGCCAGCATGCGGCTAGCGGGGGCCGGGGAGCTGTTTTTT. This codes for CASMRLAGAGELFF.

The chain joins TRBV2 to TRBJ2-7; a weak D match, TRBD1 (5 bases). The germline V and J ends were trimmed by 6 bases and 2 bases, with 14 bases remaining between them. From germline, CDR1 is SNHLY and CDR2 FYNNEI. This CDR3 has 14 amino acids. This CDR3 reads CASRTLTATYEQYF. For the CDR3, the DNA is TGTGCCAGCAGGACTCTGACAGCGACCTACGAGCAGTACTTC.

This clone was seen a handful of times. This rearrangement joins TRBV30 to TRBJ2-2; D unresolved. V was trimmed by 4 bases and J by 6 bases, leaving 15 bases between them. CDR3 length: 14 residues. Germline loops: CDR1 GTSNPN, CDR2 SVGIG (reference sequence). The CDR3 DNA is TGTGCCTGGAATACGGTGGGGTGGGCCGGGGAGCTGTTTTTT. This gives the protein CAWNTVGWAGELFF.

The rearrangement uses TRBV30 and TRBJ2-7; 8 positions match TRBD1. Germline values: CDR1 GTSNPN, CDR2 SVGIG (reference sequence). The V gene end was trimmed by 2 bases and the J gene end by 5 bases; junction bases not matched to a gene: 8. CDR3 length: 14 amino acids. The CDR3 nucleotides read TGTGCCTGGAGTAAAACAGGGGGAGGCGACGAGCAGTACTTC. Encoded protein: CAWSKTGGGDEQYF.